The T cell receptor beta chain under discussion was sequenced for a study of T cells in Graves' hyperthyroidism and ophthalmopathy. Looking at the study overall: Upon initial diagnosis and before any treatment, peripheral blood was collected.

With regard to this clonotype: As yet, its antigen is unknown.

Using RNA transcripts as the source, TCR beta CDR3 regions were amplified. HTBI primers were the set used in a first-round RT-PCR of the TCR CDR3. TCRdb passed the multiplex PCR reads through MiXCR, listing each CDR3 protein once. The table lists about 520,000 distinct CDR3 sequences, approximately 25% of them singletons. This CDR3 comprises 14 residues. Between the trimmed V and J ends, which lost 6 bases and 1 base, there was a span of 12 bases. CDR1 is KGHSH and CDR2 is LQKENI in the germline V gene. Findings and caveats of the study: Clonotypes that were expanded in thyroid above 0.001 mostly appeared in blood too.

The source material was blood. The J gene is TRBJ1-1, the V gene TRBV18; the D gene is possibly TRBD1 (5 bases). This TCR was sampled from a woman in her 30s with Graves' ophthalmopathy. The CDR3 spells CASSKGQPNTEAFF. The CDR3 coding sequence is TGTGCCAGCTCCAAGGGGCAGCCGAACACTGAAGCTTTCTTT.